This T cell receptor (beta chain) stems from a study of cytomegalovirus exposure and HLA in healthy donors. Overall study context: HLA-typed donors were the source of about 85 million unique TCRs held in an early data release. General study results and limits: Associated with cytomegalovirus, according to the listing, were around 160 TCR beta chains.

The PCR employed 60 Vbeta primers together with 13 Jbeta primers. Assay: immunoSEQ multiplex PCR; the TCRdb copy retains only in-frame clones and omits some. The sample includes about 120,000 clones, approximately 81% seen only once; the top ten take less than 2.5%. V was cut by 5 bases and J by 3 bases, with 13 bases left in between. The CDR3 is 14 amino acids. Looked up from germline, CDR1 is SGHVS and CDR2 is FQNEAQ. This clone has a single count. Its antigen is not identified. This clonotype was obtained from a woman in her thirties or forties in good health and CMV-seronegative. The chain uses TRBV7-8 and TRBJ2-5, with D maybe TRBD2 (5 bases). Sequenced: PBMCs. CDR3 amino acids: CASSQDSREETQYF. DNA for the CDR3: TGTGCCAGCAGCCAGGATTCGCGGGAAGAGACCCAGTACTTC.